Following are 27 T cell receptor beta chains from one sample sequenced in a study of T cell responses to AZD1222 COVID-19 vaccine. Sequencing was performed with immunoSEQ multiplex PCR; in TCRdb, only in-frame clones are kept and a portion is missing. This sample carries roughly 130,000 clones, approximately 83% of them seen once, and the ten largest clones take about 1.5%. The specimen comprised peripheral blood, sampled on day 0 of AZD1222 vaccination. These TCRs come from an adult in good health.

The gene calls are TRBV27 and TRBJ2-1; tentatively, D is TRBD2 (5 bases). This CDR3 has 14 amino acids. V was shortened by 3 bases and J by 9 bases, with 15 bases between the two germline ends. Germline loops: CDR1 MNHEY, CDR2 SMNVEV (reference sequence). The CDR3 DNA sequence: TGTGCCAGCAGTTTGTCGGGGTTAGTTGGTGAGCAGTTCTTC. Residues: CASSLSGLVGEQFF.

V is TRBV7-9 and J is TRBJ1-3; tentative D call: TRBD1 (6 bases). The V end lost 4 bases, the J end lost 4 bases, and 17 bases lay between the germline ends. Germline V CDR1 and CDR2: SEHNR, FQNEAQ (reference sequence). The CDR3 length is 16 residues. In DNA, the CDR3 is TGTGCCAGCAGCTCCAGAGGAGGGGGGGAAGGAAACACCATATATTTT. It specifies CASSSRGGGEGNTIYF.

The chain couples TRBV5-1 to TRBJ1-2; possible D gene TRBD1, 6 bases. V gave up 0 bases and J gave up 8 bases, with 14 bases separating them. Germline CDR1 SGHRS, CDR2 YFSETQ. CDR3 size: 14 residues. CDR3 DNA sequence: TGCGCCAGCAGCTTGGGCCAGGGGAGAGAAGGCTACACCTTC. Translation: CASSLGQGREGYTF.

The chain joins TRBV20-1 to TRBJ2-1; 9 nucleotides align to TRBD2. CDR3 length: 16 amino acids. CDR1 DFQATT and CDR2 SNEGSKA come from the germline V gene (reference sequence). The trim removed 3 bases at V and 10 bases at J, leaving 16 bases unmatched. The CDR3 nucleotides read TGCAGTGCTAGTACCCTAGCGGGGTCGTTTCTCCTAGAGCAGTTCTTC. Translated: CSASTLAGSFLLEQFF.

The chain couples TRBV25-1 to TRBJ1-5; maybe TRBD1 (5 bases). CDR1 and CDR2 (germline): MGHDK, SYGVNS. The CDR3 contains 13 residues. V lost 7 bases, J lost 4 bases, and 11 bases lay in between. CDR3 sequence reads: CASKGPGNQPQHF. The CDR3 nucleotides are TGTGCCAGCAAGGGACCAGGTAATCAGCCCCAGCATTTT.

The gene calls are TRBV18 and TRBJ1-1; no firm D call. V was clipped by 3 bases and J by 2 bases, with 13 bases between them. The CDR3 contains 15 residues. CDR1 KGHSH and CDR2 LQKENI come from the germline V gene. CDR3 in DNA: TGTGCCAGCTCACCCTCACAACGGGATAACACTGAAGCTTTCTTT. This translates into CASSPSQRDNTEAFF.

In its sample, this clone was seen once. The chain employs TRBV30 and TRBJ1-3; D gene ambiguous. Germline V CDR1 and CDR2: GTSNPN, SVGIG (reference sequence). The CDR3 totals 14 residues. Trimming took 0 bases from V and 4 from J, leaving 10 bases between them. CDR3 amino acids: CAWSVPGKGNTIYF. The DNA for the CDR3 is TGTGCCTGGAGTGTCCCGGGGAAGGGAAACACCATATATTTT. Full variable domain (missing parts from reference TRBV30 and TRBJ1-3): SQTIHQWPATLVQPVGSPLSLECTVEGTSNPNLYWYRQAAGRGLQLLFYSVGIGQISSEVPQNLSASRPQDRQFILSSKKLLLSDSGFYLCAWSVPGKGNTIYFGEGSWLTVV.

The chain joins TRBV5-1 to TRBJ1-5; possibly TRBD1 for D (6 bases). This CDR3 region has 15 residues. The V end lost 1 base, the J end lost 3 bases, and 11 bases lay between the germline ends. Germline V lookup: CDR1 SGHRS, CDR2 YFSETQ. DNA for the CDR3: TGCGCCAGCAGCTTGAGCGGACAGCTCAATCAGCCCCAGCATTTT. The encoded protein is CASSLSGQLNQPQHF.

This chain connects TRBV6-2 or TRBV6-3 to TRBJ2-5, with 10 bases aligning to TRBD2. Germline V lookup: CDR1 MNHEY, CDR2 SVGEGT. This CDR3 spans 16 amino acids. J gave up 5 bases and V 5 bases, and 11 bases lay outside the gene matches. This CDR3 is CASSPGTSARGETQYF. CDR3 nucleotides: TGTGCCAGCAGTCCCGGGACTAGCGCAAGGGGGGAGACCCAGTACTTC.

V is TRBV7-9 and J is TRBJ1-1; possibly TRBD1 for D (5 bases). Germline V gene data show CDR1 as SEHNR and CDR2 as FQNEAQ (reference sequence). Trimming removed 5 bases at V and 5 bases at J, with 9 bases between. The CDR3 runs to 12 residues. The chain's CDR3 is CASSEGRTEAFF. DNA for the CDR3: TGTGCCAGCAGCGAGGGACGGACTGAAGCTTTCTTT.

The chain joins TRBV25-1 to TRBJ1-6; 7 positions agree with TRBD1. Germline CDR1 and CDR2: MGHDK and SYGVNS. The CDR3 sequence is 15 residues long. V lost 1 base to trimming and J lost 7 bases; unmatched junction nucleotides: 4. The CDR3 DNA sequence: TGTGCCAGCAGTGAATTGCAGGGGGGAAATTCACCCCTCCACTTT. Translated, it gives CASSELQGGNSPLHF.

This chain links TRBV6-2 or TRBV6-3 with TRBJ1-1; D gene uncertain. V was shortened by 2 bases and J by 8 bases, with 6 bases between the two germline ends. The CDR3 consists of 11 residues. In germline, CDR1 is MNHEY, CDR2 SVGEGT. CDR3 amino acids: CASSYATEAFF. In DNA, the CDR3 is TGTGCCAGCAGTTACGCCACCGAAGCTTTCTTT.

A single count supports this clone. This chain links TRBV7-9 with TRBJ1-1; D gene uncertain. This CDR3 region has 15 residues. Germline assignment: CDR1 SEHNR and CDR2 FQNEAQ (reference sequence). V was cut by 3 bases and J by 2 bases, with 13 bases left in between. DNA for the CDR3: TGTGCCAGCAGCTTTGGGCCGAGAGGAAACACTGAAGCTTTCTTT. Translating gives CASSFGPRGNTEAFF. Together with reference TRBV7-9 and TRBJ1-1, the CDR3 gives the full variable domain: DTGVSQNPRHKITKRGQNVTFRCDPISEHNRLYWYRQTLGQGPEFLTYFQNEAQLEKSRLLSDRFSAERPKGSFSTLEIQRTEQGDSAMYLCASSFGPRGNTEAFFGQGTRLTVV.

This chain's CDR3 is CASRGDMNTEAFF. The CDR3 bases are TGTGCCAGCAGAGGGGATATGAACACTGAAGCTTTCTTT. The chain carries TRBV6-5 and TRBJ1-1; D perhaps matches TRBD1 (5 bases). The CDR3 covers 13 residues. Trimming took off 6 bases at V and 0 bases at J, with 8 bases between the two ends. CDR1 MNHEY and CDR2 SVGAGI come from the germline V gene.

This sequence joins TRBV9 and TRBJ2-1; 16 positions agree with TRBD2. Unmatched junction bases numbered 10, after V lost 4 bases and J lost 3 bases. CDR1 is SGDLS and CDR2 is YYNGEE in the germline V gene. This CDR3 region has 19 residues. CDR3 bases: TGTGCCAGCAGCAACACCGGGACTAGCGGGAGGGACAACTACAATGAGCAGTTCTTC. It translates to CASSNTGTSGRDNYNEQFF.

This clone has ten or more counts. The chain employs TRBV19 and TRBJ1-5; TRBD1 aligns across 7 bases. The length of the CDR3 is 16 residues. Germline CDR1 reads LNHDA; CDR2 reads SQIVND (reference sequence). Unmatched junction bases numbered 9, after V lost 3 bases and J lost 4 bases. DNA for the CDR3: TGTGCCAGTAGTATCAGGGGGGAAATCCGAAATCAGCCCCAGCATTTT. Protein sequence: CASSIRGEIRNQPQHF.

The CDR3 nucleotides read TGCGCCAGCAGTGAAAGGCGAGCGGGAATCTACAATGAGCAGTTCTTC. Translated: CASSERRAGIYNEQFF. This chain connects TRBV10-2 to TRBJ2-1; 7 nucleotides agree with TRBD2. This CDR3 spans 16 amino acids. The germline gives CDR1 WSHSY, CDR2 SAAADI. V was clipped by 3 bases and J by 3 bases; unmatched bases: 8.

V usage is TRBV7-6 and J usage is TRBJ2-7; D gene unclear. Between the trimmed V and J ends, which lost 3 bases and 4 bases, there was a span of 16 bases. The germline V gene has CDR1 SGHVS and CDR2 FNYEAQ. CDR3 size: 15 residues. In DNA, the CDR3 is TGTGCCAGCAGCTTGGGTCGACAACCCGAGTACGAGCAGTACTTC. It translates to CASSLGRQPEYEQYF.

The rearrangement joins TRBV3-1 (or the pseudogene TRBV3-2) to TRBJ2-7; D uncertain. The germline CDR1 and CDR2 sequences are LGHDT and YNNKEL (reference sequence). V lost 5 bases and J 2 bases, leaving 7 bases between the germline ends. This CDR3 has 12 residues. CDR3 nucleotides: TGTGCCAGCAGCGGGTTAACCTACGAGCAGTACTTC. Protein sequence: CASSGLTYEQYF.

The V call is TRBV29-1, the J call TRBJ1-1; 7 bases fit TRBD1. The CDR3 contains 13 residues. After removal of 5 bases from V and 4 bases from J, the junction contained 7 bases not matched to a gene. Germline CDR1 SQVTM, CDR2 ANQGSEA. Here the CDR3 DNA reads TGCAGCGTTTACCGGGACAGTCGCACTGAAGCTTTCTTT. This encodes CSVYRDSRTEAFF.

The CDR3 sequence is CASSALDSNSPLHF. CDR3 in DNA: TGTGCCAGCAGTGCGTTGGATAGTAATTCACCCCTCCACTTT. The rearrangement uses TRBV6-4 and TRBJ1-6; D gene unclear. Germline V gene data show CDR1 as MRHNA and CDR2 as SNTAGT. Trimming took off 4 bases at V and 6 bases at J, with 10 bases between the two ends. The CDR3 is 14 residues long.

The CDR3 DNA reads TGTGCCAGCAGCCCCCCGGGGGGGTTCTACGAGCAGTACTTC. Translated: CASSPPGGFYEQYF. This sequence joins TRBV5-6 and TRBJ2-7, with 8 bases matching TRBD2. Looked up from germline, CDR1 is SGHDT and CDR2 is YYEEEE. V was pared by 4 bases and J by 3 bases, with 6 bases of the junction left unmatched. The CDR3 loop spans 14 amino acids.

The CDR3 DNA is TGCAGTGCTAGTGGAGGACTGAGCCTCCTAGCCAAAAACATTCAGTACTTC. Translating it yields CSASGGLSLLAKNIQYF. V gene TRBV20-1 combines with J gene TRBJ2-4; D is perhaps TRBD2 (5 bases). The CDR3 runs 17 residues. Per germline, CDR1 DFQATT and CDR2 SNEGSKA (reference sequence). V was trimmed by 3 bases and J by 0 bases, leaving 18 bases between them.

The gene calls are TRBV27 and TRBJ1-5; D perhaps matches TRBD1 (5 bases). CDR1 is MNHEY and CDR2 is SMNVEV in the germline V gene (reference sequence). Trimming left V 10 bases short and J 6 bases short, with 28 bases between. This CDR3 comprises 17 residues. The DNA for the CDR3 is TGTGCCACGGTGATATCAGGGACCCAACGGTTTCGTCAGCCCCAGCATTTT. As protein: CATVISGTQRFRQPQHF.

The CDR3 DNA sequence: TGTGCCAGCAGCATTTTAGCGGGAGACGAGCAGTACTTC. Amino acids: CASSILAGDEQYF. The V gene is TRBV3-1 (or the pseudogene TRBV3-2), the J gene TRBJ2-7, with 9 bases aligning to TRBD2. The CDR3 sequence is 13 residues long. Per the germline V gene, CDR1 is LGHDT and CDR2 is YNNKEL (reference sequence). V trimming: 5 bases; J trimming: 5 bases; junction bases outside the gene matches: 4.

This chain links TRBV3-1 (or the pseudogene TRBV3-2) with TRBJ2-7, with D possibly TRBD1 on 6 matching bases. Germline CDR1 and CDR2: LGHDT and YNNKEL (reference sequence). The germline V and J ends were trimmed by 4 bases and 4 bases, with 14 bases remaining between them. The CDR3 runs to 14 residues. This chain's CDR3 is CASSPSGEVYEQYF. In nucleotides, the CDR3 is TGTGCCAGCAGCCCTTCAGGGGAAGTATACGAGCAGTACTTC.

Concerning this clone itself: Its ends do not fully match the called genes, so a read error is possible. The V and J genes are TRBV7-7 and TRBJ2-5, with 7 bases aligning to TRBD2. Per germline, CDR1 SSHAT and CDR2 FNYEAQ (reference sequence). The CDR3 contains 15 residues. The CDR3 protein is CASSLAGTPEETQYF. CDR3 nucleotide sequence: TGTGCTAGCAGCTTAGCGGGCACCCCGGAAGAGACCCAGTACTTC.